This section outlines one T cell receptor (beta chain) sequence together with its context. These data come from a study of blood T cell repertoires in COVID-19. As for the study in general: Acute and convalescent COVID-19 specimens originated in the United States, Italy and Spain. In each case, the material was cDNA or gDNA derived from T cells, B-cell-depleted T cells, or PBMCs.

The trim removed 4 bases at V and 8 bases at J, leaving 5 bases unmatched. The CDR3 is 13 residues long. Looked up from germline, CDR1 is MNHEY and CDR2 is SMNVEV (reference sequence). Authors' processing steps: Counts of nucleated cells, estimated from reference gene primer amplification, were obtained. Clones were sequenced by immunoSEQ multiplex PCR, and TCRdb holds only the in-frame ones, with some missing. That table is the source of V, J and clone size, and D and trimming were worked out from the DNA. Here the sample spans some 35,000 clones, 88% being singletons. The V call is TRBV27, the J call TRBJ1-2; 9 nucleotides match TRBD1. This receptor was taken from a man between 60 and 75 years old with active COVID-19. Sequenced sample: peripheral blood. The CDR3 region is CASSSGTGRGYTF. CDR3 sequence (DNA): TGTGCCAGCAGTTCCGGGACAGGGCGCGGCTACACCTTC.